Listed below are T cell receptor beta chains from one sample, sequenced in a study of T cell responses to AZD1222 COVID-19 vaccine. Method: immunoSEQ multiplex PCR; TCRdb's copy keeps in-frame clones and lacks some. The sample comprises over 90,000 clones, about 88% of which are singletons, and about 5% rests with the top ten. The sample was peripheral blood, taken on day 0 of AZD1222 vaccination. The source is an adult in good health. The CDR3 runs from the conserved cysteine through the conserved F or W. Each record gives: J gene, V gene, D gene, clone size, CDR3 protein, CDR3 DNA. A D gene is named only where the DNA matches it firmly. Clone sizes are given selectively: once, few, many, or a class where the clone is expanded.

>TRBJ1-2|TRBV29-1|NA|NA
CSAVWGENYGYTF
TGCAGCGCAGTGTGGGGGGAAAACTATGGCTACACCTTC
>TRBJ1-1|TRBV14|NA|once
CASSVLPVNTEAFF
TGTGCCAGCAGCGTACTCCCCGTGAACACTGAAGCTTTCTTT
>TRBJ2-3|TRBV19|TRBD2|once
CASRDGTSGRAADTQYF
TGTGCCAGTAGAGACGGGACTAGCGGGAGGGCCGCAGATACGCAGTATTTT
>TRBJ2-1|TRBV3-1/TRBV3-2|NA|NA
CASGNQRHQSSYNEQFF
TGTGCCAGCGGCAACCAGCGACATCAAAGCTCCTACAATGAGCAGTTCTTC
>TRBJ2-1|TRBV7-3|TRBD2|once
CASSSSTSGGSNNEQFF
TGTGCCAGCAGCTCCTCGACTAGCGGGGGGTCAAACAATGAGCAGTTCTTC
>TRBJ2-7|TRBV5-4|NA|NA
CASSLGSSYEQYF
TGTGCCAGCAGCCTCGGGAGTTCCTACGAGCAGTACTTC
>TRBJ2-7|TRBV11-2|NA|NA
CASSLGWGPSYEQYF
TGTGCCAGCAGCTTAGGATGGGGGCCCTCCTACGAGCAGTACTTC
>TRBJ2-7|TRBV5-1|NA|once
CASSTSTYEQYF
TGCGCCAGCAGCACTTCAACCTACGAGCAGTACTTC
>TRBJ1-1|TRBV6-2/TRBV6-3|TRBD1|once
CASSYLGQGKNTEAFF
TGTGCCAGCAGTTACCTGGGACAGGGCAAGAACACTGAAGCTTTCTTT
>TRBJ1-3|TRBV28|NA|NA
CASKGAADSGNTIYF
TGTGCCAGCAAAGGCGCAGCAGATTCTGGAAACACCATATATTTT
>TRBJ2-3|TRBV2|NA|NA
CASSERAGTDTQYF
TGTGCCAGCAGTGAACGGGCGGGCACAGATACGCAGTATTTT
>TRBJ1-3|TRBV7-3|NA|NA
CASTVNRPLSGNTIYF
TGTGCCAGCACCGTAAACCGTCCGCTCTCTGGAAACACCATATATTTT
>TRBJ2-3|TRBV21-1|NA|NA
CASSIPGLDQTDTQYF
TGTGCCAGCAGCATACCGGGACTGGACCAAACAGATACGCAGTATTTT
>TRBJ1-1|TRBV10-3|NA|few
CAITQALNTEAFF
TGTGCCATCACCCAGGCGTTGAACACTGAAGCTTTCTTT
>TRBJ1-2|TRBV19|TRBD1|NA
CASSSSTGVGYTF
TGTGCCAGTAGTTCATCGACAGGGGTTGGCTACACCTTC
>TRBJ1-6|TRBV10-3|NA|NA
CAISETKTSPLHF
TGTGCCATCAGTGAGACGAAGACTTCACCCCTCCACTTT
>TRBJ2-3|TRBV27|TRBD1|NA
CASTLRGGNTDTQYF
TGTGCCAGCACCCTGAGAGGGGGCAACACAGATACGCAGTATTTT
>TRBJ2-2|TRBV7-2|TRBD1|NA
CASSLRDRGLRSPGELFF
TGTGCCAGCAGCCTCCGGGACAGGGGGCTAAGGAGTCCCGGGGAGCTGTTTTTT
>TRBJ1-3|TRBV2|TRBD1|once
CASSAGDRGSSTIYF
TGTGCCAGCAGTGCGGGGGACAGGGGGAGTAGCACCATATATTTT
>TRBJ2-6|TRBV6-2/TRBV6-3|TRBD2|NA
CASSYSTNSGGTPGANVLTF
TGTGCCAGCAGTTACTCGACGAATAGCGGGGGAACCCCTGGGGCCAACGTCCTGACTTTC
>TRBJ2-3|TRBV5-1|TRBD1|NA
CASSSTGGSDTQYF
TGCGCCAGCAGCTCGACAGGGGGATCAGATACGCAGTATTTT
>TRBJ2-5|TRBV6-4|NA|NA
CASSDPNRAGETQYF
TGTGCCAGCAGTGACCCCAACAGGGCTGGGGAGACCCAGTACTTC
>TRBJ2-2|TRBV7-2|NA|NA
CASSPVRTGELFF
TGTGCCAGCAGTCCCGTGCGAACCGGGGAGCTGTTTTTT
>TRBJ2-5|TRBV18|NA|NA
CASSPPGAKETQYF
TGTGCCAGCTCACCACCGGGGGCCAAAGAGACCCAGTACTTC
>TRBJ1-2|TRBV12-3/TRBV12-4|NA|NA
CASSSKTNYGYTF
TGTGCCAGCAGTTCGAAGACGAACTATGGCTACACCTTC
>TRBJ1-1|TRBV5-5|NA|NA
CASSLLLQESAAFF
TGTGCCAGCAGCTTATTGTTACAGGAATCGGCAGCTTTCTTT
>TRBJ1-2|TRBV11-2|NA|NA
CASSFGPGGYTF
TGTGCCAGCAGCTTCGGTCCGGGAGGCTACACCTTC
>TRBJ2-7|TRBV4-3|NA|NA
CASSPGWGGGYEQYF
TGCGCCAGCAGTCCCGGTTGGGGAGGAGGCTACGAGCAGTACTTC
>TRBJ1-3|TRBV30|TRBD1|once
CAWSVIMGQGNTIYF
TGTGCCTGGAGTGTTATAATGGGACAGGGAAACACCATATATTTT
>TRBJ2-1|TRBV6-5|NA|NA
CASSYSRVNEQFF
TGTGCCAGCAGTTACTCCAGGGTAAATGAGCAGTTCTTC
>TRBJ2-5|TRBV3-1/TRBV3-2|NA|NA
CASSLASVREKETQYF
TGTGCCAGCAGCCTGGCTAGCGTCAGAGAAAAAGAGACCCAGTACTTC
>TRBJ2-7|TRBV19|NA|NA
CASSGAGLSYEQYF
TGTGCCAGTAGTGGGGCAGGCCTTTCCTACGAGCAGTACTTC
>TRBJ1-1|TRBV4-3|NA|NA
CASSQEWTENTEAFF
TGCGCCAGCAGCCAAGAGTGGACAGAGAACACTGAAGCTTTCTTT
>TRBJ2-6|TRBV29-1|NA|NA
CSVNLPGANVLTF
TGCAGCGTCAACCTCCCTGGGGCCAACGTCCTGACTTTC
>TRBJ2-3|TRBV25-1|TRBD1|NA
CASKGQNTDTQYF
TGTGCCAGCAAGGGACAGAACACAGATACGCAGTATTTT
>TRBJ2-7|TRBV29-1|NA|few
CSVKVTAYEQYF
TGCAGCGTTAAGGTAACTGCCTACGAGCAGTACTTC
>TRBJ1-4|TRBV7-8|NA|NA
CASSLVGPDDEKLFF
TGTGCCAGCAGCTTAGTAGGACCGGATGATGAAAAACTGTTTTTT
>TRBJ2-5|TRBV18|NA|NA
CASSPGRRGEETQYF
TGTGCCAGCTCACCCGGTCGCAGGGGCGAAGAGACCCAGTACTTC
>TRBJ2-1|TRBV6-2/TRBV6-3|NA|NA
CASSGGPRWGEQFF
TGTGCCAGCAGTGGCGGGCCCCGGTGGGGTGAGCAGTTCTTC
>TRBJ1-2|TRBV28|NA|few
CASSPYSRGYTF
TGTGCCAGCAGTCCGTACTCGCGGGGCTACACCTTC
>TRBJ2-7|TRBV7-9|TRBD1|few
CASSLVSGGAYEQYF
TGTGCCAGCAGCTTAGTGTCAGGGGGTGCCTACGAGCAGTACTTC
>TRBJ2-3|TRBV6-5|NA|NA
CASSYRRTVLTDTQYF
TGTGCCAGCAGTTACCGAAGGACAGTACTCACAGATACGCAGTATTTT
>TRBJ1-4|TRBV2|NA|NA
CASSGRIIGEKLFF
TGTGCCAGCAGTGGCAGAATTATCGGGGAAAAACTGTTTTTT
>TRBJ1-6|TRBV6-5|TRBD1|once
CASQPRTGGRSPLHF
TGTGCCAGCCAACCGAGGACAGGGGGACGTTCACCCCTCCACTTT
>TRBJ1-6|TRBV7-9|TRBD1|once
CASTPPVGGNSPLHF
TGTGCCAGCACCCCACCTGTAGGGGGCAATTCACCCCTCCACTTT
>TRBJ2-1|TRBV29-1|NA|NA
CSVEEPGQGWFEQFF
TGCAGCGTTGAAGAACCCGGTCAGGGATGGTTTGAGCAGTTCTTC